Listed below are T cell receptor beta chains from one sample, sequenced in a study of blood T cell repertoires in COVID-19. Using immunoSEQ multiplex PCR, the repertoire was profiled, and TCRdb retains in-frame clones only, with some absent. The sample has some 99,000 clones; 70% to 90% are singletons. Sequenced input: peripheral blood. These TCRs come from a woman aged 60-75 years with acute or convalescent COVID-19. The CDR3 runs from the conserved cysteine through the conserved F or W. Each record gives: clone size, D gene, V gene, J gene, CDR3 DNA, CDR3 protein. A D gene is named only where the DNA matches it firmly. Part of the rows lack a size; the others show once, few, many or a class for expanded clones.

clone size: NA; D gene: NA; V gene: TRBV5-4; J gene: TRBJ2-3; CDR3 DNA: TGTGCCAGCAGCTCAAGGGCGGGCAGTGGATCAGATACGCAGTATTTT; CDR3 protein: CASSSRAGSGSDTQYF
clone size: NA; D gene: NA; V gene: TRBV5-6; J gene: TRBJ1-1; CDR3 DNA: TGTGCCAGCAGCCCGGGGGTGAGAGTAAACACTGAAGCTTTCTTT; CDR3 protein: CASSPGVRVNTEAFF
clone size: NA; D gene: TRBD2; V gene: TRBV28; J gene: TRBJ2-6; CDR3 DNA: TGTGCCAGCAGACGACCCATACCAAACCTCCTAGCGGGAATCTCTGGGGCCAACGTCCTGACTTTC; CDR3 protein: CASRRPIPNLLAGISGANVLTF
clone size: NA; D gene: TRBD1; V gene: TRBV7-8; J gene: TRBJ1-2; CDR3 DNA: TGTGCCAGCAGCTTAGAGGGGGCCGGCTATGGCTACACCTTC; CDR3 protein: CASSLEGAGYGYTF
clone size: NA; D gene: NA; V gene: TRBV11-2; J gene: TRBJ1-1; CDR3 DNA: TGTGCCAGCAATCTCGGGGGGAACACTGAAGCTTTCTTT; CDR3 protein: CASNLGGNTEAFF
clone size: NA; D gene: NA; V gene: TRBV12-3/TRBV12-4; J gene: TRBJ1-5; CDR3 DNA: TGTGCCAGCAGTACCTTAGGCGGGCCCCAGCATTTT; CDR3 protein: CASSTLGGPQHF
clone size: NA; D gene: TRBD1; V gene: TRBV28; J gene: TRBJ2-7; CDR3 DNA: TGTGCCAGCAGACGACAGGGGGTCTACGAGCAGTACTTC; CDR3 protein: CASRRQGVYEQYF
clone size: NA; D gene: TRBD2; V gene: TRBV2; J gene: TRBJ2-3; CDR3 DNA: TGTGCCAGCATCCCCGGGACTAGCGGGGGGCGGGATACGCAGTATTTT; CDR3 protein: CASIPGTSGGRDTQYF
clone size: NA; D gene: NA; V gene: TRBV5-6; J gene: TRBJ2-3; CDR3 DNA: TGTGCCAGCAGCCGATGGGAGAAGAGGACAGATACGCAGTATTTT; CDR3 protein: CASSRWEKRTDTQYF
clone size: NA; D gene: TRBD2; V gene: TRBV28; J gene: TRBJ2-2; CDR3 DNA: TGTGCCAGCACCTCGGCGGGGGGCGATAGCACCGGGGAGCTGTTTTTT; CDR3 protein: CASTSAGGDSTGELFF
clone size: NA; D gene: NA; V gene: TRBV10-2; J gene: TRBJ2-1; CDR3 DNA: TGCGCCAGCGGTTGGGACACCTACAATGAGCAGTTCTTC; CDR3 protein: CASGWDTYNEQFF
clone size: NA; D gene: NA; V gene: TRBV27; J gene: TRBJ1-1; CDR3 DNA: TGTGCCAGCAGTCCGCATCCGGGGGGAGGCACTGAAGCTTTCTTT; CDR3 protein: CASSPHPGGGTEAFF
clone size: NA; D gene: NA; V gene: TRBV15; J gene: TRBJ2-2; CDR3 DNA: TGTGCCACCAGCAGAGATACTGAGGGGGTTACGTGGGGCACCGGGGAGCTGTTTTTT; CDR3 protein: CATSRDTEGVTWGTGELFF
clone size: once; D gene: TRBD1; V gene: TRBV30; J gene: TRBJ2-7; CDR3 DNA: TGTGCCTGGAGCGGGGACAGAGACGAGCAGTACTTC; CDR3 protein: CAWSGDRDEQYF
clone size: NA; D gene: TRBD1; V gene: TRBV14; J gene: TRBJ2-3; CDR3 DNA: TGTGCCAGCAGCCAGTCGACAGGGACGACAGATACGCAGTATTTT; CDR3 protein: CASSQSTGTTDTQYF
clone size: NA; D gene: TRBD2; V gene: TRBV4-2; J gene: TRBJ2-3; CDR3 DNA: TGTGCCAGCAGCCTCAGCGGGGGAGCGGGGACAGATACGCAGTATTTT; CDR3 protein: CASSLSGGAGTDTQYF
clone size: NA; D gene: NA; V gene: TRBV2; J gene: TRBJ1-2; CDR3 DNA: TGTGCCAGCAGTGACAAGGTGGCAGGGTCGGGCTACACCTTC; CDR3 protein: CASSDKVAGSGYTF
clone size: NA; D gene: TRBD1; V gene: TRBV11-2; J gene: TRBJ1-6; CDR3 DNA: TGTGCCAGCAGTTCCGGGACAGGCGCATCCTATGTGAATTCACCCCTCCACTTT; CDR3 protein: CASSSGTGASYVNSPLHF
clone size: NA; D gene: NA; V gene: TRBV27; J gene: TRBJ1-1; CDR3 DNA: TGTGCCAGCAGGACAGGCTACTTGAACACTGAAGCTTTCTTT; CDR3 protein: CASRTGYLNTEAFF
clone size: NA; D gene: NA; V gene: TRBV3-1/TRBV3-2; J gene: TRBJ1-1; CDR3 DNA: TGTGCCAGCAGCCGCCGGGGGGGAAGAACTGAAGCTTTCTTT; CDR3 protein: CASSRRGGRTEAFF
clone size: NA; D gene: TRBD2; V gene: TRBV19; J gene: TRBJ2-2; CDR3 DNA: TGTGCCAGTAGTCCGGGCGGGACTAAAAAGCACGGGGAGCTGTTTTTT; CDR3 protein: CASSPGGTKKHGELFF
clone size: NA; D gene: NA; V gene: TRBV5-1; J gene: TRBJ2-5; CDR3 DNA: TGCGCCAGCGCGGGACCCCTGAAAGGAGGTGCCCAGTACTTC; CDR3 protein: CASAGPLKGGAQYF
clone size: NA; D gene: NA; V gene: TRBV7-9; J gene: TRBJ2-7; CDR3 DNA: TGTGCCAGCAGCTTCCCCCCGGGATACGAGCAGTACTTC; CDR3 protein: CASSFPPGYEQYF
clone size: NA; D gene: TRBD1; V gene: TRBV7-2; J gene: TRBJ2-2; CDR3 DNA: TGTGCCAGCAGCCCCGGGACAGGGGGGCAGCTGTTTTTT; CDR3 protein: CASSPGTGGQLFF
clone size: NA; D gene: NA; V gene: TRBV21-1; J gene: TRBJ1-2; CDR3 DNA: TGTGCCACCACGGGGGATTACAGGCCCCTGAACTATGGCTACACCTTC; CDR3 protein: CATTGDYRPLNYGYTF
clone size: NA; D gene: NA; V gene: TRBV6-4; J gene: TRBJ1-6; CDR3 DNA: TGTGCCAGCACATCCTCGGCGGGGACTTATAATTCACCCCTCCACTTT; CDR3 protein: CASTSSAGTYNSPLHF
clone size: NA; D gene: NA; V gene: TRBV5-1; J gene: TRBJ2-1; CDR3 DNA: TGCGCCAGCAGCTTGAAAGAGAGCTCCTACAATGAGCAGTTCTTC; CDR3 protein: CASSLKESSYNEQFF
clone size: NA; D gene: NA; V gene: TRBV10-3; J gene: TRBJ1-1; CDR3 DNA: TGCGCCATCAGTGAGAGGGACATGAACACTGAAGCTTTCTTT; CDR3 protein: CAISERDMNTEAFF
clone size: NA; D gene: NA; V gene: TRBV29-1; J gene: TRBJ1-1; CDR3 DNA: TGCAGCGGAGGGAGGGATCTGGGCACTGAAGCTTTCTTT; CDR3 protein: CSGGRDLGTEAFF
clone size: few; D gene: NA; V gene: TRBV7-9; J gene: TRBJ1-4; CDR3 DNA: TGTGCCAGCCGGGACAAGGAAAAACTGTTTTTT; CDR3 protein: CASRDKEKLFF
clone size: NA; D gene: NA; V gene: TRBV19; J gene: TRBJ1-5; CDR3 DNA: TGTGCCAGTAGTATCGGACACGTGGAGCCCCAGCATTTT; CDR3 protein: CASSIGHVEPQHF
clone size: NA; D gene: NA; V gene: TRBV3-1/TRBV3-2; J gene: TRBJ1-4; CDR3 DNA: TGTGCCAGCAGCCAAGCAGGGGTTTTGTTGAATGAAAAACTGTTTTTT; CDR3 protein: CASSQAGVLLNEKLFF
clone size: NA; D gene: NA; V gene: TRBV5-1; J gene: TRBJ1-6; CDR3 DNA: TGCGCCAGCAGCTTGGGCTACGAGGAGCCCTATAATTCACCCCTCCACTTT; CDR3 protein: CASSLGYEEPYNSPLHF
clone size: NA; D gene: TRBD2; V gene: TRBV7-2; J gene: TRBJ2-7; CDR3 DNA: TGTGCCAGCAGCCATAGCGGGCGAGCGGGAGGGCCCATGGCCTACGAGCAGTACTTC; CDR3 protein: CASSHSGRAGGPMAYEQYF
clone size: NA; D gene: NA; V gene: TRBV7-8; J gene: TRBJ2-7; CDR3 DNA: TGTGCCAGCAGCTCCGGCACCCGGAGGTACGAGCAGTACTTC; CDR3 protein: CASSSGTRRYEQYF
clone size: NA; D gene: NA; V gene: TRBV28; J gene: TRBJ1-4; CDR3 DNA: TGTGCCAGCAGAGTATACAGGCGGGGTAATGAAAAACTGTTTTTT; CDR3 protein: CASRVYRRGNEKLFF
clone size: NA; D gene: NA; V gene: TRBV29-1; J gene: TRBJ1-3; CDR3 DNA: TGCAGCGTTGTTGGTTGGCAGGGCTCTGGAAACACCATATATTTT; CDR3 protein: CSVVGWQGSGNTIYF
clone size: NA; D gene: TRBD2; V gene: TRBV9; J gene: TRBJ2-3; CDR3 DNA: TGTGCCAGCAGCGTTAGCGGGGGGACTAGCACAGATACGCAGTATTTT; CDR3 protein: CASSVSGGTSTDTQYF
clone size: NA; D gene: TRBD1; V gene: TRBV14; J gene: TRBJ1-1; CDR3 DNA: TGTGCCAGCAGATCACAGGGGAGTGTCACTGAAGCTTTCTTT; CDR3 protein: CASRSQGSVTEAFF
clone size: NA; D gene: TRBD2; V gene: TRBV28; J gene: TRBJ2-7; CDR3 DNA: TGTGCCAGCAGTTTGCTGGGACTAGCTGTGACCGAGCAGTACTTC; CDR3 protein: CASSLLGLAVTEQYF
clone size: NA; D gene: TRBD1; V gene: TRBV27; J gene: TRBJ2-7; CDR3 DNA: TGTGCCAGCAGTTCAACAGGGGCGGGTCTATCCGAGCAGTACTTC; CDR3 protein: CASSSTGAGLSEQYF
clone size: once; D gene: NA; V gene: TRBV7-2; J gene: TRBJ1-2; CDR3 DNA: TGTGCCAGCAGCCCTGGGAGCACAAACTATGGCTACACCTTC; CDR3 protein: CASSPGSTNYGYTF
clone size: NA; D gene: NA; V gene: TRBV27; J gene: TRBJ2-3; CDR3 DNA: TGTGCCAGCAGTTTATTAGCGACAGGAGATACGCAGTATTTT; CDR3 protein: CASSLLATGDTQYF
clone size: NA; D gene: NA; V gene: TRBV10-3; J gene: TRBJ1-5; CDR3 DNA: TGTGCCATCAGAGTGAGTAGCAATCAGCCCCAGCATTTT; CDR3 protein: CAIRVSSNQPQHF
clone size: NA; D gene: TRBD2; V gene: TRBV2; J gene: TRBJ2-3; CDR3 DNA: TGTGCCAGCACAGACCGGGGACTAGCGGGGAGCACAGATACGCAGTATTTT; CDR3 protein: CASTDRGLAGSTDTQYF
clone size: NA; D gene: NA; V gene: TRBV11-2; J gene: TRBJ2-7; CDR3 DNA: TGTGCCAGCAGCCCGTCCCTTCAGCAGTACTTC; CDR3 protein: CASSPSLQQYF
clone size: NA; D gene: NA; V gene: TRBV7-9; J gene: TRBJ2-3; CDR3 DNA: TGTGCCAGCAGCTTCCAAGGGGCAGATACGCAGTATTTT; CDR3 protein: CASSFQGADTQYF
clone size: NA; D gene: NA; V gene: TRBV29-1; J gene: TRBJ2-3; CDR3 DNA: TGCAGCGTCGTGAGCGGGCCGAACACAGATACGCAGTATTTT; CDR3 protein: CSVVSGPNTDTQYF